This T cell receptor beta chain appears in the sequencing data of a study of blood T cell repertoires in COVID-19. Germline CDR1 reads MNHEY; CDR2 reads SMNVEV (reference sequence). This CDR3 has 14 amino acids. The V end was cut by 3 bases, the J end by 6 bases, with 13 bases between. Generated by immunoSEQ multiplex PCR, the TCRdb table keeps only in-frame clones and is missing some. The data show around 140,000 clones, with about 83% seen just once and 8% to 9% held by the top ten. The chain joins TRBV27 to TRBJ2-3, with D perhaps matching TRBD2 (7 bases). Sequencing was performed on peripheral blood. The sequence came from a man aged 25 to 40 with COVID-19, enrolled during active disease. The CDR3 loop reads CASSFSGTLDTQYF. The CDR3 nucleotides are TGTGCCAGCAGTTTCAGCGGGACACTTGATACGCAGTATTTT.